These 13 T cell receptor beta chains originate from one sample sequenced in a study of vaccination and CD4 T cells after COVID-19. Antigens of these TCRs are unknown. As to treatment: roughly 11-day PBMC culture with coronavirus spike peptide pools or control peptides (ViraFEST assay). Investigators obtained the unexposed donor's CD4+ T cells before the COVID-19 pandemic (2011-2018). Sequencing of cultured CD4+ T cell DNA used the Oncomine TCR Beta short-read assay. Each CDR3 protein gets one entry after TCRdb re-called the PCR reads with MiXCR. The table shows approximately 2,300 distinct CDR3 sequences, with approximately 35% occurring only once. Material: CD4+ T cells from blood, cultured in vitro. The origin of the receptors is a human donor in good health.

V and J are TRBV30 and TRBJ1-1; no definite D call. V gave up 3 bases and J gave up 3 bases, with 23 bases separating them. The CDR3 consists of 17 residues. Germline assignment: CDR1 GTSNPN and CDR2 SVGIG (reference sequence). CDR3 region: CAWSLIGVYTGDTEAFF. Written as DNA, the CDR3 is TGTGCCTGGAGCTTAATCGGGGTCTACACTGGGGACACTGAAGCTTTCTTT.

V gene TRBV7-9 combines with J gene TRBJ1-4, with 7 bases lining up with TRBD1. CDR1 is SEHNR, CDR2 FQNEAQ, per germline (reference sequence). The CDR3 extends over 19 amino acids. V was clipped by 5 bases and J by 3 bases; unmatched bases: 18. CDR3 region: CASSPPLQGVLKANEKLFF. In DNA form, the CDR3 reads TGTGCCAGCAGCCCCCCGCTTCAGGGGGTCTTGAAGGCTAATGAAAAACTGTTTTTT.

The gene calls are TRBV5-6 and TRBJ1-5, with a tentative D call TRBD1 (5 bases). The CDR3 runs 16 residues. The germline gives CDR1 SGHDT, CDR2 YYEEEE. Trimming shortened V by 2 bases and J by 2 bases, and 14 bases separated the two germline ends. CDR3 sequence reads: CASSFGAGGGNQPQHF. The CDR3, as DNA: TGTGCCAGCAGCTTCGGGGCGGGGGGAGGCAATCAGCCCCAGCATTTT.

This chain links TRBV27 with TRBJ1-5; D is unresolved. This CDR3 is built from 16 residues. The V end lost 2 bases, the J end lost 7 bases, and 18 bases lay between the germline ends. The germline CDR1 and CDR2 sequences are MNHEY and SMNVEV (reference sequence). The CDR3 reads CASSLTGSRVGQPQHF. The CDR3 DNA follows: TGTGCCAGCAGTTTAACTGGTAGTCGGGTTGGCCAGCCCCAGCATTTT.

This chain joins TRBV28 and TRBJ1-1; possibly TRBD1 for D (5 bases). From germline, CDR1 is MDHEN and CDR2 SYDVKM. V was cut by 7 bases and J by 5 bases, with 17 bases left in between. This CDR3 spans 14 amino acids. The CDR3 loop is CASKRRQGGTEAFF. CDR3 coding DNA: TGTGCCAGCAAAAGGCGTCAGGGTGGGACTGAAGCTTTCTTT.

This clonotype was detected only a few times. The chain recombines TRBV7-2 with TRBJ2-3; D unresolved. Trimming took off 7 bases at V and 4 bases at J, with 12 bases between the two ends. Germline CDR1 and CDR2: SGHTA and FQGNSA. CDR3 length: 13 amino acids. In DNA form, the CDR3 reads TGTGCCAGCACTGGGAATCAGGCAGATACGCAGTATTTT. This gives the protein CASTGNQADTQYF. The full variable domain, its missing parts supplied by reference TRBV7-2 and TRBJ2-3, is GAGVSQSPSNKVTEKGKDVELRCDPISGHTALYWYRQSLGQGLEFLIYFQGNSAPDKSGLPSDRFSAERTGGSVSTLTIQRTQQEDSAVYLCASTGNQADTQYFGPGTRLTVL.

There are a few counts of this clonotype. The chain is built from TRBV6-2 or TRBV6-3 and TRBJ2-3; the match to TRBD2 covers 13 bases. CDR1 and CDR2 from the germline V gene are MNHEY and SVGEGT. The CDR3 is 13 residues long. V shed 11 bases and J 3 bases; nucleotides not matched to a gene: 2. The CDR3 spells CAAGLAGTDTQYF. CDR3 DNA: TGTGCCGCGGGACTAGCGGGGACAGATACGCAGTATTTT.

This chain links TRBV2 with TRBJ2-3; 12 nucleotides agree with TRBD2. CDR3 length: 15 amino acids. Looked up from germline, CDR1 is SNHLY and CDR2 is FYNNEI. V shed 2 bases and J 6 bases; nucleotides not matched to a gene: 3. The CDR3 sequence is CASSELAGGSDTQYF. The CDR3 bases are TGTGCCAGCAGTGAACTAGCGGGGGGGTCCGATACGCAGTATTTT.

About this clonotype: The junction and the germline gene differ at one end; a read error may be behind it. The V and J genes are TRBV6-1 and TRBJ2-7; possibly TRBD1 for D (6 bases). Per the germline V gene, CDR1 is MNHNS and CDR2 is SASEGT. This CDR3 is 13 amino acids long. The CDR3 DNA is TGTGCCAGCGGACAGTCCCAGCCCTACGGGCAGTACTTC. It yields the protein CASGQSQPYGQYF.

V and J are TRBV12-3 or TRBV12-4 and TRBJ1-2, with D perhaps TRBD1 (5 bases). CDR3 length: 13 amino acids. Trimming removed 6 bases at V and 3 bases at J, with 11 bases between. CDR3 DNA sequence: TGTGCCAGCAGGTCCGGGACCGACTATGGCTACACCTTC. This gives the protein CASRSGTDYGYTF.

The rearrangement links TRBV7-8 to TRBJ2-3, with TRBD2 as a possible D gene (6 bases). This CDR3 contains 18 residues. The germline V gene encodes CDR1 SGHVS and CDR2 FQNEAQ. Trimming took off 6 bases at V and 1 base at J, with 23 bases between the two ends. The DNA for the CDR3 is TGTGCCAGCAGGCAAGTCTTGCGGGGCCCCTTCGGCACAGATACGCAGTATTTT. This gives the protein CASRQVLRGPFGTDTQYF. The full variable domain, rest sourced from reference TRBV7-8 and TRBJ2-3, is GAGVSQSPRYKVAKRGQDVALRCDPISGHVSLFWYQQALGQGPEFLTYFQNEAQLDKSGLPSDRFFAERPEGSVSTLKIQRTQQEDSAVYLCASRQVLRGPFGTDTQYFGPGTRLTVL.

V and J are TRBV5-1 and TRBJ2-3; no clear D gene. Trimming left V 3 bases short and J 2 bases short, with 13 bases between. The CDR3 is 15 amino acids. Per the germline V gene, CDR1 is SGHRS and CDR2 is YFSETQ. Here the CDR3 DNA reads TGCGCCAGCAGCTCCATCGACGGAATCACAGATACGCAGTATTTT. Amino acids: CASSSIDGITDTQYF.

The chain uses TRBV11-2 and TRBJ2-1; D may be TRBD1 (6 bases). CDR1 is SGHAT and CDR2 is FQNNGV in the germline V gene. The CDR3 sequence is 14 residues long. V lost 5 bases and J lost 6, with 14 bases in between. The CDR3 DNA sequence: TGTGCCAGCAGCACAAGCCGCAGGGGCAATGAGCAGTTCTTC. As protein: CASSTSRRGNEQFF.